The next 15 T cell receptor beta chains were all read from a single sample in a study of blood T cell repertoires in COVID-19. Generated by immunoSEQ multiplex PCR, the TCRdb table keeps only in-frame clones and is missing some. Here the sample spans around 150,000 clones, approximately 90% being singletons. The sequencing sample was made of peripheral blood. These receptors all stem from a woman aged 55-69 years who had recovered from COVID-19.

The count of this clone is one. This CDR3 reads CASSYPRQGNTGELFF. CDR3 sequence (DNA): TGTGCCAGCAGCTACCCCCGACAGGGCAACACCGGGGAGCTGTTTTTT. The chain combines TRBV5-6 with TRBJ2-2; 7 bases are a match to TRBD1. The CDR3 contains 16 residues. Germline CDR1 SGHDT, CDR2 YYEEEE. Trimming took 3 bases from V and 2 from J; bases not matched to a gene: 7.

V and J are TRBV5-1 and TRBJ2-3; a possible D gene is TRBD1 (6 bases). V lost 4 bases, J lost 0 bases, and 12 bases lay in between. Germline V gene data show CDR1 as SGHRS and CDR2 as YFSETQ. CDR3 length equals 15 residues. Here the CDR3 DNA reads TGCGCCAGCAGCCAGACAGGTCCTAGCACAGATACGCAGTATTTT. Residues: CASSQTGPSTDTQYF.

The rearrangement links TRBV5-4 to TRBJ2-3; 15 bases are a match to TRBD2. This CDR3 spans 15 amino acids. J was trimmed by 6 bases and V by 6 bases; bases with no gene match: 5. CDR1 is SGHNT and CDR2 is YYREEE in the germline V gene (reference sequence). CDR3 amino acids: CASMKGLAGGDTQYF. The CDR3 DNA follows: TGTGCCAGCATGAAAGGACTAGCGGGGGGGGATACGCAGTATTTT. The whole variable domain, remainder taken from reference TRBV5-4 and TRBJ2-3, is ETGVTQSPTHLIKTRGQQVTLRCSSQSGHNTVSWYQQALGQGPQFIFQYYREEENGRGNFPPRFSGLQFPNYSSELNVNALELDDSALYLCASMKGLAGGDTQYFGPGTRLTVL.

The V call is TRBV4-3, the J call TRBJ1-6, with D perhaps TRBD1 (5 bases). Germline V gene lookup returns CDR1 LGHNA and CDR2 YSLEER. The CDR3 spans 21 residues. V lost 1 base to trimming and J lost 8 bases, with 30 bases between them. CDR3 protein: CASSQVFSGTFGSWGDSPLHF. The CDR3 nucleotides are TGCGCCAGCAGCCAAGTGTTTAGTGGGACCTTCGGGAGCTGGGGGGATTCACCCCTCCACTTT.

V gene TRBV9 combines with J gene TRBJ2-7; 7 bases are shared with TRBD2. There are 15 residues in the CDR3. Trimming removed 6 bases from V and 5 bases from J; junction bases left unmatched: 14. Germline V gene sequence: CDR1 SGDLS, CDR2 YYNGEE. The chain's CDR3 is CASTVAGTTFHEQYF. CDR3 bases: TGTGCCAGCACCGTTGCCGGGACTACCTTTCACGAGCAGTACTTC.

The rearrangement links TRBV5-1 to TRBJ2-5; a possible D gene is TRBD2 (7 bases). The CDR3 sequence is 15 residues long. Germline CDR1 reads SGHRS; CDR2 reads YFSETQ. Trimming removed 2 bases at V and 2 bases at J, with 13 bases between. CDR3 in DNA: TGCGCCAGCAGCTTCGGGGGGCGTTGGCAAGAGACCCAGTACTTC. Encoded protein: CASSFGGRWQETQYF.

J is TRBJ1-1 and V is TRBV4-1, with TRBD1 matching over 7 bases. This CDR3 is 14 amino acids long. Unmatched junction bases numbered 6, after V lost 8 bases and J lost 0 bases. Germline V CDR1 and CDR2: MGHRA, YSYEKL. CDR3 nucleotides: TGCGCCAGCGGAAAGGGGGCATTGAACACTGAAGCTTTCTTT. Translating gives CASGKGALNTEAFF.

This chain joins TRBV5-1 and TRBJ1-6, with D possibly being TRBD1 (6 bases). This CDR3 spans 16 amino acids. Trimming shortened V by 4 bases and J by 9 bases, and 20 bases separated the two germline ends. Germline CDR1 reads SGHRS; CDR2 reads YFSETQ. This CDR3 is CASSARQASSGSPLHF. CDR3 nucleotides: TGCGCCAGCAGCGCCCGACAGGCCTCCTCGGGTTCACCCCTCCACTTT.

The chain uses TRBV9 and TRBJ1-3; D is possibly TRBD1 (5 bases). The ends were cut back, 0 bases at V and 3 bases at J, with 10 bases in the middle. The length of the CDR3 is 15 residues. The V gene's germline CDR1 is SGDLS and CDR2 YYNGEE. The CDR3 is CASSVVGGSGNTIYF. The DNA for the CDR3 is TGTGCCAGCAGCGTAGTGGGGGGGAGTGGAAACACCATATATTTT.

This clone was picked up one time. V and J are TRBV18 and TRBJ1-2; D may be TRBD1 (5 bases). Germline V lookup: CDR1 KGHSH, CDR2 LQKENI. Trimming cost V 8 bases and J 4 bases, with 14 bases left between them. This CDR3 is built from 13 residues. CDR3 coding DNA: TGTGCCAGCCATGAGGCAGGGTCCTATGGCTACACCTTC. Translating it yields CASHEAGSYGYTF.

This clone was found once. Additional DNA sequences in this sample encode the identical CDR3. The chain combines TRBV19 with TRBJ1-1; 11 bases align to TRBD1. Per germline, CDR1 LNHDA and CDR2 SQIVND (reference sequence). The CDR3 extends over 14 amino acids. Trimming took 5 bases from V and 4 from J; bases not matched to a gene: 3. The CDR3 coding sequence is TGTGCCAGTAGTCCGGGACAGGGGGGCACTGAAGCTTTCTTT. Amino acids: CASSPGQGGTEAFF.

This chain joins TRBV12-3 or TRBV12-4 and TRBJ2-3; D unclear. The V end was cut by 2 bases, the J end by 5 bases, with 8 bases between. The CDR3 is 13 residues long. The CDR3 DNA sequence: TGTGCCAGCAGTTTAAACTCCTTAGATACGCAGTATTTT. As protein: CASSLNSLDTQYF.

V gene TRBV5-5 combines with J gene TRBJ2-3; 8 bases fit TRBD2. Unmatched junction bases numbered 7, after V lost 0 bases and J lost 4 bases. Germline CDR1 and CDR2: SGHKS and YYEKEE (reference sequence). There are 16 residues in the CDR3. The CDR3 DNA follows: TGTGCCAGCAGCTTGGTTCCGGGACTAGTGGCAGATACGCAGTATTTT. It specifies CASSLVPGLVADTQYF.

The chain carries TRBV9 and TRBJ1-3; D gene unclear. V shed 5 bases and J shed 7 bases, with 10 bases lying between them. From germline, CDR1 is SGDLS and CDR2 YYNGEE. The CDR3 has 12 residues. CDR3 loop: CASRSNSNTIYF. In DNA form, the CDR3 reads TGTGCCAGCAGGTCCAATAGTAACACCATATATTTT.

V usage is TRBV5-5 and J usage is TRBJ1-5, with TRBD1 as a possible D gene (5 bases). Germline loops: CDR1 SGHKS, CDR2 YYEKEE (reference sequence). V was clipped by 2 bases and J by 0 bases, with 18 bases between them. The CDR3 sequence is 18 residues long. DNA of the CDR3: TGTGCCAGCAGCTTCGGGACGGAGCGGGGTTATAGCAATCAGCCCCAGCATTTT. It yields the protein CASSFGTERGYSNQPQHF.